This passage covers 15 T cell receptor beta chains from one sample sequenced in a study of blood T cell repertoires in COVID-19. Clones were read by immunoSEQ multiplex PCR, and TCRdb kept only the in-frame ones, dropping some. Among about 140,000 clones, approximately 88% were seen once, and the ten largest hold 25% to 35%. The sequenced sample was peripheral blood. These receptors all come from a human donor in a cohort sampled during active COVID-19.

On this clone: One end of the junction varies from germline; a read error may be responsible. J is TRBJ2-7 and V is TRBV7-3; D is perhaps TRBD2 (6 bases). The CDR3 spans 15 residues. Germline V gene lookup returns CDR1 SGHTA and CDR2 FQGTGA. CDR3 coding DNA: TGTGCCAGCAGCCTAACAGGACTACCGCATCTCGAGCAGTACTTC. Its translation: CASSLTGLPHLEQYF.

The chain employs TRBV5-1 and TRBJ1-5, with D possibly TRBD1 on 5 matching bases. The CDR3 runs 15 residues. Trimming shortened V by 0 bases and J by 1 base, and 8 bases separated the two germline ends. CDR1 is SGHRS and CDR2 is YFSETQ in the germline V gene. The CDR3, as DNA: TGCGCCAGCAGCTTGGGGGGCAGGAGCAATCAGCCCCAGCATTTT. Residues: CASSLGGRSNQPQHF.

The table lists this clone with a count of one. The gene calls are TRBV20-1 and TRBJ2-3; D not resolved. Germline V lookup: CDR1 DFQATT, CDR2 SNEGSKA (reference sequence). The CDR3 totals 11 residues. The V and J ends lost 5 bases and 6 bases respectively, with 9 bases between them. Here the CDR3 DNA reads TGCAGTGCTCTCCTTTTGGATACGCAGTATTTT. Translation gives CSALLLDTQYF.

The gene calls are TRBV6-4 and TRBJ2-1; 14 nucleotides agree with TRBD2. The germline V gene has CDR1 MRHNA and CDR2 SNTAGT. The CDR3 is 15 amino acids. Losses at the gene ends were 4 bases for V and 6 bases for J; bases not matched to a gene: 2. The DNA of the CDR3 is TGTGCCAGCAGTGCCGGGACTAGCGGGGGCAATGAGCAGTTCTTC. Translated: CASSAGTSGGNEQFF.

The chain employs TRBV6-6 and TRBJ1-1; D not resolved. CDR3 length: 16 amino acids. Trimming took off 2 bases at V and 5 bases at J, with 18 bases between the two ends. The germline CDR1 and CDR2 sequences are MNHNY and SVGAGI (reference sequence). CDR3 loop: CASSYVSPGRKTEAFF. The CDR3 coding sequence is TGTGCCAGCAGTTACGTAAGTCCGGGGAGGAAGACTGAAGCTTTCTTT.

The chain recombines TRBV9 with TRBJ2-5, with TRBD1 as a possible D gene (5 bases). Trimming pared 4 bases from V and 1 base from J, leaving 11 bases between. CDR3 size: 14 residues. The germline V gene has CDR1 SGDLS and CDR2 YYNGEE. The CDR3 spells CASSLSGAQETQYF. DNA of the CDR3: TGTGCCAGCAGCCTGAGTGGGGCCCAAGAGACCCAGTACTTC.

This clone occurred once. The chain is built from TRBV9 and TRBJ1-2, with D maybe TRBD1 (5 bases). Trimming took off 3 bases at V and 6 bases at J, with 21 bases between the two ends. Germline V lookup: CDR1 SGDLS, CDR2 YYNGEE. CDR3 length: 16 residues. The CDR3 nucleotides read TGTGCCAGCAGCGGAAGGGCCCAGGGAATCAGGGATGGCTACACCTTC. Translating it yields CASSGRAQGIRDGYTF.

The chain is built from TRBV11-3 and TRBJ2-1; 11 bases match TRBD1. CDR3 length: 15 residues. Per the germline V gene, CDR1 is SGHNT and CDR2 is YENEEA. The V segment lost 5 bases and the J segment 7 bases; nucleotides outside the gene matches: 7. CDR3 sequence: CASSLRDRGNNEQFF. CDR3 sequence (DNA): TGTGCCAGCAGCCTCCGGGACAGGGGGAATAATGAGCAGTTCTTC.

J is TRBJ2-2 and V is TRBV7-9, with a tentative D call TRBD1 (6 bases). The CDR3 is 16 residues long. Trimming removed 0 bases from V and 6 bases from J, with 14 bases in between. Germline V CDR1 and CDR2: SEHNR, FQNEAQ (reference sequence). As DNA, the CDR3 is TGTGCCAGCAGCTTAGCTACAGGGTCAAGCTCCGGGGAGCTGTTTTTT. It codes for CASSLATGSSSGELFF.

The CDR3 DNA reads as TGTGCCAGTAGTATGGAGGGCTACGAGCAGTACTTC. Translated, it gives CASSMEGYEQYF. The chain links TRBV19 to TRBJ2-7, with D tentatively TRBD2 (6 bases). V lost 3 bases to trimming and J lost 3 bases, with 6 bases between them. The CDR3 runs 12 residues. Germline-derived CDR1 and CDR2 are LNHDA and SQIVND (reference sequence).

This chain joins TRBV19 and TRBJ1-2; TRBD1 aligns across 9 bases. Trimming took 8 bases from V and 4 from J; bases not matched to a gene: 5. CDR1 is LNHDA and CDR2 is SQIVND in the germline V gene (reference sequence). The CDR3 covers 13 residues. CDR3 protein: CASGTGQIYGYTF. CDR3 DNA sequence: TGTGCCAGTGGGACAGGGCAAATCTATGGCTACACCTTC.

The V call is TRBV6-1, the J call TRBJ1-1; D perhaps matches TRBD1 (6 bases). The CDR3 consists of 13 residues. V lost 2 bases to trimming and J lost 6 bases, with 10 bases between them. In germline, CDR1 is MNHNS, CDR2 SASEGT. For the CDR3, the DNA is TGTGCCAGCAGTGAACAGGGGTTATCTGAAGCTTTCTTT. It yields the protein CASSEQGLSEAFF.

As DNA, the CDR3 is TGTGCCAGCAGTTACTCGATGACTAGCGGATTCACCGGGGAGCTGTTTTTT. It yields the protein CASSYSMTSGFTGELFF. This chain links TRBV6-2 or TRBV6-3 with TRBJ2-2, with 9 bases that match TRBD2. With V trimmed by 0 bases and J by 4 bases, 6 bases remained unmatched. CDR1 and CDR2 (germline): MNHEY, SVGEGT. The CDR3 runs to 17 residues.

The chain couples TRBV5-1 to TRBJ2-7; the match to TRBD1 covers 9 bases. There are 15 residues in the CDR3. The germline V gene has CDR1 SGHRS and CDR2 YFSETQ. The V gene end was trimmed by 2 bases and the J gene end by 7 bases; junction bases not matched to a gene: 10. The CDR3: CASSFSSGQGIEQYF. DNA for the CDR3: TGCGCCAGCAGCTTCTCTTCTGGACAGGGGATTGAGCAGTACTTC.

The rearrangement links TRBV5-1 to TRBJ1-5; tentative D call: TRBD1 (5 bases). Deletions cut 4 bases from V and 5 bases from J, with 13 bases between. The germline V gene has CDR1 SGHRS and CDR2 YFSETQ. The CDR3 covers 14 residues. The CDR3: CASSLGGRDQPQHF. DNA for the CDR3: TGCGCCAGCAGCCTCGGGGGTAGGGATCAGCCCCAGCATTTT. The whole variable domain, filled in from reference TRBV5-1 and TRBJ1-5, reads KAGVTQTPRYLIKTRGQQVTLSCSPISGHRSVSWYQQTPGQGLQFLFEYFSETQRNKGNFPGRFSGRQFSNSRSEMNVSTLELGDSALYLCASSLGGRDQPQHFGDGTRLSIL.